This T cell receptor (beta chain) comes out of a study of response to subunit inactivated influenza vaccine. Findings and caveats of the study: It was suggested by the authors that few new T cells are recruited by each seasonal influenza vaccination.

TCRdb ran MiXCR on the RT-PCR reads and lists one entry per CDR3 protein. Among approximately 500,000 distinct CDR3 sequences listed, roughly 13% were seen once. There are many counts of this clonotype. Its antigen is not identified. This CDR3 has 19 residues. The V gene lost 4 bases and the J gene lost 10 bases, with 33 bases spanning the gap. Germline assignment: CDR1 SGHAT and CDR2 FQDESV (reference sequence). The chain carries TRBV11-1 and TRBJ2-3; TRBD1 might be the D (6 bases). This TCR was sampled from a man aged 45-60 years who received an inactivated influenza vaccine. This specimen consisted of PBMCs from blood, obtained 40 to 50 days after vaccination. The CDR3 sequence is CASSSQNRAVGPSMGAQYF. CDR3 DNA: TGTGCCAGCAGCTCTCAAAACAGGGCCGTGGGACCTTCTATGGGGGCGCAGTATTTT.